This TCR beta chain originates from a study of shared clonotypes between healthy human individuals. In the study overall: There were three CD4 naive, three CD4 memory, two CD8 naive and one CD8 memory plates per donor.

CDR3 size: 10 residues. V lost 6 bases to trimming and J lost 3 bases, with 5 bases between them. Germline V gene data show CDR1 as DFQATT and CDR2 as SNEGSKA (reference sequence). Sequenced by immunoSEQ multiplex PCR; TCRdb stores in-frame clones only, minus some. This sample has a few million clones, with 80% to 95% found just once. General study points: Among the subsets, naive ones generally showed larger estimated richness than memory ones.

CD45RA-negative memory and CD45RA+ naive subsets were split from the CD4+ cells. This clone turned up a few times. As yet, its antigen is unknown. Other DNA variants within this sample encode the same CDR3. The clonotype comes from a man between 18 and 35 years old in good health. Some clones in this sample may be carry-over from other donors' samples. The sequencing input was naive CD4+ T cells from PBMCs. The subset: CD45RA+ positively selected. This chain joins TRBV20-1 and TRBJ1-2, with D hard to call. The CDR3 sequence is CSAWDYGYTF. In nucleotides, the CDR3 is TGCAGTGCGTGGGACTATGGCTACACCTTC.